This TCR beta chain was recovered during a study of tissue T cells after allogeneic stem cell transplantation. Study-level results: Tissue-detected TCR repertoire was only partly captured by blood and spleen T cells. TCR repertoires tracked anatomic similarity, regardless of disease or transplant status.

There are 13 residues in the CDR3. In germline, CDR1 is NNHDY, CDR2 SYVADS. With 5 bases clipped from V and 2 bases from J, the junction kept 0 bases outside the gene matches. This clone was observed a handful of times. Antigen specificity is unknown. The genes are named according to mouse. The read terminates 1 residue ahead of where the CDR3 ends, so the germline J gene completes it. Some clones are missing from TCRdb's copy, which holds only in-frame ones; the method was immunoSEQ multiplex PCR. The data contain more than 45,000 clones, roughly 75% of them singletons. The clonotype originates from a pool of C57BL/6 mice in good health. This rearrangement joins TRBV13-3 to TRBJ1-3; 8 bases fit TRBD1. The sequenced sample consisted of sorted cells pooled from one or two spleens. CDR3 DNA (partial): TGTGCCAGCAGACAGGGGGCTGGAAATACGCTCTAT. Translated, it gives CASRQGAGNTLY. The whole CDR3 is CASRQGAGNTLYF.